Detailed here is one TCR beta chain. Antigen unknown. The sample belongs to a study of T cells in Graves' hyperthyroidism and ophthalmopathy. General study points: Most thyroid clonotypes expanded above 0.001 appeared in blood too.

V dropped 0 bases and J dropped 2 bases, with 12 bases sitting between them. CDR3 length equals 15 residues. The V gene's germline CDR1 is SGHDT and CDR2 YYEEEE. What was amplified from RNA transcripts were TCR beta CDR3 regions. The primer set for the first-round RT-PCR of the TCR CDR3 was HTBI. TCRdb passed the multiplex PCR reads through MiXCR, listing each CDR3 protein once. The data show around 500,000 distinct CDR3 sequences, with more than 15% seen just once and 29% held by the top ten. The clonotype comes from a woman aged 25 to 39 with Graves' ophthalmopathy. The sequencing sample was made of blood. This sequence joins TRBV5-6 and TRBJ2-7, with D hard to call. The CDR3, as DNA: TGTGCCAGCAGCTTGGCCGGCCGCGCCCCCTACGAGCAGTACTTC. It specifies CASSLAGRAPYEQYF.